This paragraph reports one TCR beta chain. At least ten counts were recorded for this clone. This clone's antigen is unknown. Base quality data are lacking; no much larger clone is found one base away. The data derive from a study of metastatic and nonmetastatic thyroid tumors (dated by TCRdb to the early 2020s). At the level of the whole study: Repertoires from peripheral blood and from tumor or nodule tissue samples of malignant and benign thyroid patients were compared. Broad study findings and their caveats: TCR beta diversity was reported as significantly higher in malignant tumors than in benign nodules, in both blood and tumor samples.

No patient had received any treatment before thyroid surgery. Patient clinical samples collected from about 2011 to 2019 were retrospectively analysed using T-cell receptor beta sequencing. The CDR3 numbers 17 residues from cysteine through phenylalanine. CDR3 DNA is the only sequence kept; it has 51 bases, read in frame from the first base. Taken from the germline V gene, the CDR1 and CDR2 loops are KGHDR and SFDVKD. The V end loses 3 bases and the J end loses 4 bases, and a stretch of 17 bases separates them. Library prep was done by PCR. Sequencer: Illumina HiSeq 4000. High-throughput sequencing was used to profile the TCR beta-chain CDR3 region of every patient. The authors processed their data as follows. The researchers built a classifier to tell apart papillary thyroid cancer patients with distant metastasis, based on CDR3 differences among clinicopathological groups. The Shannon index was used to assess repertoire diversity, and the Morisita-Horn index was used to assess tumor-blood repertoire similarity. TCRdb reworked the public reads: Q25 trimming with fastp, MiXCR clone assembly, productive beta chains retained. TCRdb, rather than the study authors, made the V and J calls. A total of 30,000 to 35,000 clones appear in this sample, roughly 30% of them only once. More than 30% of the sample belongs to the ten largest clones.

This clonotype was sampled from a female donor with papillary thyroid cancer or a benign thyroid nodule (not recorded which). Some clones in this sample may be carry-over from other donors' samples. In this chain, TRBV24-1 is recombined with TRBJ2-2; the D segment is perhaps TRBD1 or TRBD2, each sharing 6 matched bases. Sequencing was performed on blood. The nucleotide sequence reads as follows: TGTGCCACCAGTGATGCCCTCAGGGGAGGTAGCACCGGGGAGCTGTTTTTT. It encodes CATSDALRGGSTGELFF.